This T cell receptor (beta chain) is drawn from a study of beta chain features in type 1 diabetes. Expressed TCRB transcripts were sequenced after all isolated RNA was converted to cDNA. This table comes from immunoSEQ multiplex PCR, and its TCRdb copy is limited to in-frame clones, with some not included. The table shows hundreds of thousands of clones, with under 8.5% occurring only once. The ends were cut back, 5 bases at V and 0 bases at J, with 8 bases in the middle. The germline V gene has CDR1 MNHEY and CDR2 SMNVEV (reference sequence). The CDR3 covers 14 residues. Sample: central memory CD4+ T cells from blood. The source is a woman aged 18-35 years in good health. The gene calls are TRBV27 and TRBJ2-1, with D uncertain. Written as DNA, the CDR3 is TGTGCCAGCAGTCTCCTTAACTCCTACAATGAGCAGTTCTTC. Translation: CASSLLNSYNEQFF.